Below are 24 T cell receptor beta chains sequenced from a single sample in a study of regulatory T cells in long-lasting Graves disease. As to time point: newly diagnosed GD, antithyroid drugs for less than 3 months. Extracted RNA from PBMCs served as the source of the TCR library. Sequencing libraries for TCR beta were prepared with iRepertoire HTBI primers and Arm-PCR of CDR3 regions. TCRdb redid the calling of the multiplex PCR reads with MiXCR, one entry per CDR3 protein. The data show approximately 400,000 distinct CDR3 sequences, with 15% seen just once and roughly 8% held by the top ten. The data also belong to a second study, concerning T cells in Graves' hyperthyroidism and ophthalmopathy.

Sequences were derived from peripheral blood mononuclear cells (PBMCs), sampled at new diagnosis, from a patient treated with antithyroid drugs. Source of these receptors: a woman in her forties with Graves disease.

This clonotype was counted ten times or more. J is TRBJ2-7 and V is TRBV7-6; D not certain. V lost 5 bases and J 3 bases, leaving 20 bases between the germline ends. CDR1 and CDR2 (germline): SGHVS, FNYEAQ. CDR3 size: 16 residues. CDR3 in DNA: TGTGCCAGCAGCCCTGGGATGGACGGATCTTACTACGAGCAGTACTTC. It translates to CASSPGMDGSYYEQYF.

This clonotype was detected many times. J is TRBJ2-1 and V is TRBV20-1; 8 bases agree with TRBD2. The CDR3 runs 16 residues. The V gene's germline CDR1 is DFQATT and CDR2 SNEGSKA (reference sequence). V trimming: 6 bases; J trimming: 7 bases; junction bases outside the gene matches: 17. This CDR3 is CSAPVSGIQGWNEQFF. In DNA, the CDR3 is TGCAGTGCGCCCGTTAGCGGGATTCAGGGTTGGAATGAGCAGTTCTTC.

Points on this clonotype: A single base separates this from a much larger clone, so it may be a read error. This sequence joins TRBV11-2 and TRBJ2-7; the match to TRBD2 covers 9 bases. J gave up 3 bases and V 6 bases, and 3 bases lay outside the gene matches. Per the germline V gene, CDR1 is SGHAT and CDR2 is FQNNGV. This CDR3 has 13 residues. The CDR3 coding sequence is TGTGCCAGCAGTAGACTAGCGGACTACGAGCAGTACTTC. This encodes CASSRLADYEQYF. Based on the CDR3 plus reference TRBV11-2 and TRBJ2-7, the full variable domain is EAGVAQSPRYKIIEKRQSVAFWCNPISGHATLYWYQQILGQGPKLLIQFQNNGVVDDSQLPKDRFSAERLKGVDSTLKIQPAKLEDSAVYLCASSRLADYEQYFGPGTRLTVT.

This rearrangement joins TRBV9 to TRBJ2-1; TRBD1 matches at 9 bases. Germline-derived CDR1 and CDR2 are SGDLS and YYNGEE. Trimming took 8 bases from V and 5 from J; bases not matched to a gene: 8. CDR3 size: 14 residues. The CDR3 region has the DNA TGTGCCAGTGGGGGACAGGGAAGGGACAATGAGCAGTTCTTC. Encoded protein: CASGGQGRDNEQFF.

This clonotype was detected many times. The chain combines TRBV25-1 with TRBJ1-2, with TRBD1 matching over 9 bases. V lost 2 bases to trimming and J lost 6 bases; unmatched junction nucleotides: 10. This CDR3 has 16 amino acids. Germline V gene sequence: CDR1 MGHDK, CDR2 SYGVNS. The CDR3 is CASSERSRDRVNGYTF. The CDR3 region has the DNA TGTGCCAGCAGTGAAAGGTCCCGGGACAGGGTGAATGGCTACACCTTC.

The table lists this clonotype with many counts. The rearrangement joins TRBV9 to TRBJ2-1, with 14 positions matching TRBD2. The CDR3 loop spans 18 amino acids. J gave up 3 bases and V 3 bases, and 8 bases lay outside the gene matches. The germline V gene has CDR1 SGDLS and CDR2 YYNGEE. The CDR3 is CASSGLAGGPFRYNEQFF. In nucleotides, the CDR3 is TGTGCCAGCAGCGGACTAGCGGGAGGGCCGTTTCGCTACAATGAGCAGTTCTTC. Using reference TRBV9 and TRBJ2-1 for the parts outside the CDR3, the full variable domain is DSGVTQTPKHLITATGQRVTLRCSPRSGDLSVYWYQQSLDQGLQFLIQYYNGEERAKGNILERFSAQQFPDLHSELNLSSLELGDSALYFCASSGLAGGPFRYNEQFFGPGTRLTVL.

The sample holds many counts of this clonotype. This chain connects TRBV5-1 to TRBJ1-1; no clear D gene. The CDR3 contains 17 residues. CDR1 and CDR2 (germline): SGHRS, YFSETQ. V lost 4 bases and J lost 4, with 23 bases in between. The CDR3 protein is CASSPLEVHPGGTEAFF. As DNA, the CDR3 is TGCGCCAGCAGCCCCTTGGAGGTTCATCCGGGAGGCACTGAAGCTTTCTTT.

This clonotype was observed many times. The chain combines TRBV3-1 with TRBJ2-1; D assignment may be TRBD1 or TRBD2 (5 bases each). Trimming removed 4 bases at V and 4 bases at J, with 8 bases between. Germline V gene data show CDR1 as LGHDT and CDR2 as YNNKEL (reference sequence). The CDR3 consists of 13 residues. The CDR3 sequence: CASSRGGYNEQFF. As DNA, the CDR3 is TGTGCCAGCAGCCGTGGGGGTTACAATGAGCAGTTCTTC.

This clonotype appeared many times. V gene TRBV15 combines with J gene TRBJ2-5; D could derive from TRBD1 or TRBD2 (6 bases each). The CDR3 extends over 16 amino acids. The germline V gene has CDR1 LNHNV and CDR2 YYDKDF (reference sequence). The V end was cut by 0 bases, the J end by 5 bases, with 16 bases between. The CDR3 bases are TGTGCCACCAGCAGAGATAGCGGAGGGGGTTTGGAGACCCAGTACTTC. Translation gives CATSRDSGGGLETQYF. Full variable domain (rest looked up from reference TRBV15 and TRBJ2-5): DAMVIQNPRYQVTQFGKPVTLSCSQTLNHNVMYWYQQKSSQAPKLLFHYYDKDFNNEADTPDNFQSRRPNTSFCFLDIRSPGLGDTAMYLCATSRDSGGGLETQYFGPGTRLLVL.

This clonotype was counted only a few times. This sequence joins TRBV3-1 and TRBJ2-5, with 9 positions matching TRBD2. This CDR3 contains 15 residues. Losses at the gene ends were 5 bases for V and 2 bases for J; bases not matched to a gene: 6. Germline-derived CDR1 and CDR2 are LGHDT and YNNKEL (reference sequence). CDR3 amino acids: CASSSQAGGQETQYF. DNA for the CDR3: TGTGCCAGCAGCTCCCAGGCGGGAGGGCAAGAGACCCAGTACTTC.

This clonotype occurred many times. CDR3 sequence: CASSLAPAILNTEAFF. In nucleotides, the CDR3 is TGTGCCAGCAGTTTAGCGCCAGCTATTTTGAACACTGAAGCTTTCTTT. The V call is TRBV12-3 or TRBV12-4, the J call TRBJ1-1; D is uncertain. The CDR3 totals 16 residues. Trimming took off 0 bases at V and 0 bases at J, with 11 bases between the two ends.

Comments on this clonotype: A far more abundant clone sits one base away, making this likely a read error. The V call is TRBV11-2, the J call TRBJ2-1, with a weak D call TRBD2 (5 bases). The CDR3 length is 14 residues. Per the germline V gene, CDR1 is SGHAT and CDR2 is FQNNGV. The germline V and J ends were trimmed by 1 base and 10 bases, with 14 bases remaining between them. CDR3 nucleotide sequence: TGTGCCAGCAGCTTAGGAAGTGACGACTACGAGCAGTTCTTC. Translating it yields CASSLGSDDYEQFF.

This clonotype was counted at least ten times. The chain's CDR3 is CASSLLGAETQYF. Written as DNA, the CDR3 is TGTGCCAGCAGTTTACTGGGTGCAGAGACCCAGTACTTC. The gene calls are TRBV12-3 or TRBV12-4 and TRBJ2-5, with D unresolved. Between the trimmed V and J ends, which lost 2 bases and 4 bases, there was a span of 8 bases. The CDR3 sequence is 13 residues long.

This clonotype came up many times. The chain combines TRBV2 with TRBJ1-6; tentative D call: TRBD1 (6 bases). The CDR3 has 13 residues. With 3 bases removed from V and 10 bases from J, the gap between germline ends came to 10 bases. The germline V gene has CDR1 SNHLY and CDR2 FYNNEI. CDR3 nucleotide sequence: TGTGCCAGCAGTGATGGGGGCCGATCACCCCTCCACTTT. This codes for CASSDGGRSPLHF.

Ten or more counts support this clonotype. The J gene is TRBJ2-7, the V gene TRBV18; D may be TRBD1 (6 bases). The V and J ends lost 3 bases and 2 bases respectively, with 11 bases between them. Germline-derived CDR1 and CDR2 are KGHSH and LQKENI. This CDR3 has 14 amino acids. CDR3 region: CASSPEQGTYEQYF. Written as DNA, the CDR3 is TGTGCCAGCTCACCGGAACAGGGTACCTACGAGCAGTACTTC.

This clonotype was seen ten or more times. Here the CDR3 reads CASSIDRELFF. CDR3 DNA: TGTGCCAGCAGCATCGACCGGGAGCTGTTTTTT. This sequence joins TRBV7-2 and TRBJ2-2; no definite D call. This CDR3 has 11 amino acids. Between the trimmed V and J ends, which lost 5 bases and 9 bases, there was a span of 7 bases. The germline CDR1 and CDR2 sequences are SGHTA and FQGNSA.

This clonotype occurred many times. V gene TRBV20-1 combines with J gene TRBJ2-7, with 12 positions matching TRBD2. Per germline, CDR1 DFQATT and CDR2 SNEGSKA (reference sequence). Trimming removed 5 bases from V and 5 bases from J; junction bases left unmatched: 19. This CDR3 spans 18 amino acids. This chain's CDR3 is CSAGQRLAGVVLFNEQYF. The CDR3 nucleotides read TGCAGTGCTGGCCAGCGACTAGCGGGAGTGGTTTTGTTCAACGAGCAGTACTTC.

This clonotype has a count of ten or more. The chain carries TRBV20-1 and TRBJ1-1; D remains ambiguous. Trimming pared 5 bases from V and 5 bases from J, leaving 9 bases between. This CDR3 comprises 11 residues. CDR1 is DFQATT and CDR2 is SNEGSKA in the germline V gene (reference sequence). CDR3 sequence (DNA): TGCAGTGCTGTCATTGGGACTGAAGCTTTCTTT. This gives the protein CSAVIGTEAFF.

This clonotype was observed many times. The rearrangement uses TRBV6-2 or TRBV6-3 and TRBJ2-5; 9 positions agree with TRBD1. Germline CDR1 is MNHEY and CDR2 is SVGEGT. CDR3 length: 17 amino acids. V shed 4 bases, J shed 4 bases, and the junction held 13 bases outside the gene matches. The CDR3 coding sequence is TGTGCCAGCAGTTCCCTGCCCCGGACAGGGGTTGGAGAGACCCAGTACTTC. It is translated as CASSSLPRTGVGETQYF.

This clonotype turned up a few times. The V gene is TRBV5-1, the J gene TRBJ2-1, with 8 bases matching TRBD2. The CDR3 sequence is 15 residues long. Trimming at V came to 6 bases and at J to 8 bases, leaving 13 bases not matched to a gene. Germline lookup yields CDR1 SGHRS and CDR2 YFSETQ. CDR3 in amino acids: CASTLGVAGSDEQFF. The CDR3 DNA follows: TGCGCCAGCACCCTCGGGGTAGCGGGGAGCGATGAGCAGTTCTTC.

The table lists this clonotype with a few counts. V usage is TRBV5-1 and J usage is TRBJ2-2; D may be TRBD1 (7 bases). Germline CDR1 is SGHRS and CDR2 is YFSETQ. The CDR3 consists of 13 residues. Trimming stripped 2 bases from V and 9 bases from J, with 11 bases between. CDR3 amino acids: CASSFGGGRELFF. The CDR3 DNA follows: TGCGCCAGCAGCTTTGGAGGGGGCAGGGAGCTGTTTTTT.

This clonotype was seen repeatedly, ten times or more. V usage is TRBV5-1 and J usage is TRBJ2-5; TRBD2 agrees at 10 bases. Germline loops: CDR1 SGHRS, CDR2 YFSETQ. Germline trimming cut 0 bases from V and 4 bases from J; bases unmatched to any gene: 12. CDR3 length equals 18 residues. The CDR3 reads CASSLVGLAIGGGETQYF. The CDR3 DNA reads TGCGCCAGCAGCTTGGTGGGACTAGCGATAGGCGGTGGAGAGACCCAGTACTTC.

This clonotype was counted ten times or more. This rearrangement joins TRBV4-1 to TRBJ1-2; no firm D call. Trimming removed 1 base at V and 4 bases at J, with 19 bases between. Germline CDR1 is MGHRA and CDR2 is YSYEKL. The CDR3 consists of 17 residues. The CDR3 sequence is CASSQGGLALRVYGYTF. The CDR3 DNA reads as TGCGCCAGCAGCCAAGGTGGATTGGCCCTTAGGGTCTATGGCTACACCTTC.

This clonotype was counted at least ten times. V is TRBV11-2 and J is TRBJ1-1; perhaps TRBD1 as D (5 bases). Germline V gene sequence: CDR1 SGHAT, CDR2 FQNNGV. Trimming removed 2 bases at V and 1 base at J, with 8 bases between. The CDR3 spans 14 residues. The CDR3 region has the DNA TGTGCCAGCAGCTTAAAAACAGGGAACACTGAAGCTTTCTTT. Residues: CASSLKTGNTEAFF.